The clone carrying this T cell receptor (beta chain) was counted at least ten times. Its antigen is unknown. Germline V gives CDR1 MNHNS, CDR2 SASEGT. The CDR3 runs to 15 residues. Unmatched junction bases numbered 13, after V lost 5 bases and J lost 11 bases. Exclusion of a patient resulted from uncontrolled infection, other autoimmune disease, pregnancy or lactation. Clinical symptoms, serum thyroxine and TRAb, thyroid ultrasound and orbital computed tomography were used for the diagnoses. Fresh peripheral blood, 10 ml, yielded the PBMCs. This record belongs to a study of T cells in Graves' hyperthyroidism and ophthalmopathy. Broader study findings: The model made its ophthalmopathy prediction, and onset followed a median 6.5 months later.

Researchers took RNA transcripts and amplified the TCR beta CDR3 regions from them. First-round RT-PCR targeting the TCR CDR3 was performed with the HTBI primer set. One entry per CDR3 protein results from TCRdb running MiXCR on the multiplex PCR reads. The sample yields hundreds of thousands of distinct CDR3 sequences, about a sixth seen once. This receptor was obtained from a woman aged 18-29 years with Graves' hyperthyroidism. This sequence joins TRBV6-1 and TRBJ2-3; 10 nucleotides align to TRBD2. Sequencing was carried out using blood. CDR3 nucleotide sequence: TGTGCCAGCAGTTATCAACTAGCGGGACTGAATGAGCAGTATTTT. It specifies CASSYQLAGLNEQYF.